This T cell receptor (beta chain) appears in the sequencing data of a study of OX40 agonist ivuxolimab in advanced cancers. Across the whole study: The patients got ivuxolimab, which is an agonistic anti-OX40 (CD134) antibody.

Blood sampling took place at baseline, cycle 4 day 1, and cycle 7 day 1. Germline V gene sequence: CDR1 SGHDN, CDR2 FVKESK. V lost 4 bases to trimming and J lost 3 bases; unmatched junction nucleotides: 7. The CDR3 covers 16 residues. Profiling relied on immunoSEQ multiplex PCR, and the TCRdb table lists in-frame clones only, not all of them. The repertoire consists of fewer than 100,000 clones, with roughly four fifths occurring once and the leading ten covering 0.44%. This receptor was identified in an adult with an advanced solid tumor such as melanoma, head and neck, liver or kidney cancer. The chain links TRBV14 to TRBJ1-3, with 9 bases identical to TRBD1. Specimen: CD4+ or CD8+ T cells sorted from blood, collected in a trial of the OX40 agonist ivuxolimab. In nucleotides, the CDR3 is TGTGCCAGCAGCCGAAGGACAGGGGTATTTGGAAACACCATATATTTT. Translation: CASSRRTGVFGNTIYF.